This TCR beta chain originates from a study of identical twins. The study, taken as a whole, reports: Partial confounding of zero-insertion analyses by invariant MAIT and iNKT cells was possible. The same donors were not followed; conclusions instead depended on cross-sectional statistical analysis.

TCRdb independently ran MiXCR on the 5' RACE reads; one entry per CDR3 protein. The profile shows around 490,000 distinct CDR3 sequences, approximately 14% of them singletons. Everyone who donated was a healthy Caucasian. The CDR3 is made up of 15 amino acids. The ends were cut back, 4 bases at V and 1 base at J, with 14 bases in the middle. The V gene's germline CDR1 is SGDLS and CDR2 YYNGEE. This clonotype was seen more than once but under ten times. The antigen is unknown. The same sample was also studied in work on yellow fever vaccine responses in identical twins. That study adds: Twins reportedly mounted vaccine T cell responses that seemed partly convergent, partly personalized.

This receptor was taken from a woman aged 18-35 years in good health. Sequencing input: CD4+ T cells sorted from blood. The V and J genes are TRBV9 and TRBJ1-1, with a weak D call TRBD1 (6 bases). The CDR3, as DNA: TGTGCCAGCAGCAAAGGGGGGGCGGAGAACACTGAAGCTTTCTTT. Residues: CASSKGGAENTEAFF.